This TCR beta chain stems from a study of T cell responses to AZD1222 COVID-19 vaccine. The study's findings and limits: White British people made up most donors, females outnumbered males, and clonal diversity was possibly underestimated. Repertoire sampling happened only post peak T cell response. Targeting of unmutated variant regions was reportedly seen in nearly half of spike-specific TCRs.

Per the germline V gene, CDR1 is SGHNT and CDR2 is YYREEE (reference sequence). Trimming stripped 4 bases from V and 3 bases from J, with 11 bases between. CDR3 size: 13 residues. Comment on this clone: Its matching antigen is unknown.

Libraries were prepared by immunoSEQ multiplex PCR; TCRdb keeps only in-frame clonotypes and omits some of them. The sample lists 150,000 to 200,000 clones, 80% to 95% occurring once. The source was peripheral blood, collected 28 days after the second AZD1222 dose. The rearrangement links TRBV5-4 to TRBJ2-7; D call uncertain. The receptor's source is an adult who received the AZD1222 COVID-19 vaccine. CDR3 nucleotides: TGTGCCAGCAGCCCAAACATAGACTACGAGCAGTACTTC. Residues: CASSPNIDYEQYF.